This T cell receptor (beta chain) was obtained from a study of OX40 agonist ivuxolimab in advanced cancers. Turning to the study itself: Two patients with cutaneous melanoma and one with hepatocellular carcinoma, three in total, showed partial responses.

TCRdb's copy holds only in-frame clones and misses some; the assay was immunoSEQ multiplex PCR. The sample has 25,000 to 35,000 clones, 86% seen once. CDR1 and CDR2 (germline): SGHRS, YFSETQ. Trimming removed 4 bases at V and 3 bases at J, with 17 bases between. The CDR3 extends over 16 amino acids. Sequences were derived from CD4+ or CD8+ T cells sorted from blood, sampled in a trial of the OX40 agonist ivuxolimab. The chain has TRBV5-1 and TRBJ1-5; D remains ambiguous. This receptor was taken from an adult with an advanced solid tumor such as melanoma, head and neck, liver or kidney cancer. As DNA, the CDR3 is TGCGCCAGCAGCCCCGGGATTTCTCCTTCCAATCAGCCCCAGCATTTT. Translation: CASSPGISPSNQPQHF.